The rows below give T cell receptor beta chains drawn from one sample of a study of CD8 T cells in ankylosing spondylitis. TCRdb reanalysed the 5' RACE reads using MiXCR and keeps one entry per CDR3 protein. This table has some 200,000 distinct CDR3 sequences, roughly 13% appearing once. The source material was blood, either unsorted or a sorted T cell fraction (not recorded which). The receptors derive from a male donor with ankylosing spondylitis or in good health (not recorded which). Each CDR3 is given with its conserved first and last residue. D genes are given only for firm matches. Clone size appears in some rows only: once, few, many, or a class for an expanded clone.

>TRBV20-1|-|TRBJ2-3|-
TGCTGTGCTAGACATCCGCGGGGTGGTAAAGAACGGGCAGATACGCAGTATTTT
CCARHPRGGKERADTQYF
>TRBV6-2/TRBV6-3|-|TRBJ2-1|-
TGTGCCAGCAGTTACGGCAATGAGCAGTTCTTC
CASSYGNEQFF
>TRBV27|TRBD2|TRBJ2-7|-
TGTGCCAGCAGCCCTCTAGCGGGAGGGAACACGCAGTACTTC
CASSPLAGGNTQYF
>TRBV7-9|-|TRBJ2-1|-
TGTGCCAGCAGCCCCACCGGGACTCACAATGAGCAGTTCTTC
CASSPTGTHNEQFF
>TRBV29-1|-|TRBJ2-7|-
TGCAGCGTTTCGCTATTCGGTAGCTACGAGCAGTACTTC
CSVSLFGSYEQYF
>TRBV19|-|TRBJ1-1|-
TGTGCCAGTAGTATAGTTGGGTTGGACACTGAAGCTTTCTTT
CASSIVGLDTEAFF
>TRBV5-1|-|TRBJ1-2|-
TGCGCCAGCAGCTTGGGAGGGGACTACACCTTC
CASSLGGDYTF
>TRBV12-5|TRBD2|TRBJ2-1|few
TGTGCTAGTGGCCCCACCCTTGCGGGAGGTTCCTACAATGAGCAGTTCTTC
CASGPTLAGGSYNEQFF
>TRBV12-3/TRBV12-4|TRBD2|TRBJ2-2|-
TGTGCCAGCAGTTTAGACCTTAGCGGGAGATATACCGGGGAGCTGTTTTTT
CASSLDLSGRYTGELFF
>TRBV19|-|TRBJ1-1|-
TGTGCCAGTAGTATCGACAGGACTGGGGACCATTACACTGAAGCTTTCTTT
CASSIDRTGDHYTEAFF
>TRBV4-2|-|TRBJ2-1|-
TGTGCCAGCAGCCTCGGCGGGTCCCTTTACAATGAGCAGTTCTTC
CASSLGGSLYNEQFF
>TRBV6-2/TRBV6-3|TRBD2|TRBJ2-7|many
TGTGCCAGCAGTTATCTCTGGGTAGCGGGAAGATACGAGCAGTACTTC
CASSYLWVAGRYEQYF
>TRBV9|-|TRBJ2-2|few
TGTGCCAGCAGGTCGGGCGTTAGTGGGGAGCTGTTTTTT
CASRSGVSGELFF
>TRBV7-6|TRBD1|TRBJ2-7|-
TGTGCCAGCAGCTTTTGGACAGGGGTCTCCTACGAGCAGTACTTC
CASSFWTGVSYEQYF
>TRBV5-1|-|TRBJ1-2|few
TGCGCCAGCAGCTTAGGGGACCGAGGGTACGACGGCTACACCTTC
CASSLGDRGYDGYTF
>TRBV4-1|TRBD1|TRBJ1-2|-
TGCGCCAGCAGCCAACGACAGGGGAGCTATGGCTACACCTTC
CASSQRQGSYGYTF
>TRBV12-3/TRBV12-4|-|TRBJ2-5|many
TGTGCCAGCACCCCCCAGCTCTCTTGGGAGACCCAGTACTTC
CASTPQLSWETQYF
>TRBV7-9|TRBD2|TRBJ2-3|many
TGTGCCAGCAGCTCCCAGGAGCGGGAGCGGGGAGATACGCAGTATTTT
CASSSQERERGDTQYF
>TRBV25-1|TRBD1|TRBJ1-5|-
TGTGCCAGCGCCTCCGTAGGGGGCCAGCCCCAGCATTTT
CASASVGGQPQHF
>TRBV6-5|-|TRBJ2-5|few
TGTGCCAGCAGTTACCGCTCTAGGGAAGAGACCCAGTACTTC
CASSYRSREETQYF
>TRBV12-3/TRBV12-4|TRBD2|TRBJ2-5|-
TGTGCCAGCAGGGGGCCCGGGGGGGAGACCCAGTACTTC
CASRGPGGETQYF
>TRBV9|-|TRBJ1-2|-
TGTGCCAGCAGCGCCCAGGGCAGCTATGGCTACACCTTC
CASSAQGSYGYTF
>TRBV5-6|TRBD1|TRBJ2-5|few
TGTGCCAGCAGCTTTCTCCCGGGACAGCAAGAGACCCAGTACTTC
CASSFLPGQQETQYF
>TRBV7-9|-|TRBJ2-1|once
TGTGCCAGCAGCTTAGGGGCTGGGCAGTTCTTC
CASSLGAGQFF
>TRBV7-9|TRBD1|TRBJ2-2|-
TGTGCCAGCAGCTGGACAGGGAACACCGGGGAGCTGTTTTTT
CASSWTGNTGELFF
>TRBV10-2|TRBD2|TRBJ2-1|-
TGCGCCAGCAGTCCACCGGGACTAGGAAGATTCAATGAGCAGTTCTTC
CASSPPGLGRFNEQFF
>TRBV3-1|-|TRBJ2-7|few
TGTGCCAGCAGCCAAGTAACCCACTCCTACGAGCAGTACTTC
CASSQVTHSYEQYF
>TRBV5-4|-|TRBJ1-2|-
TGTGCCAGCAGCTTATTGGGGGCAGGGTCCAACTATGGCTACACCTTC
CASSLLGAGSNYGYTF
>TRBV28|TRBD1|TRBJ2-7|many
TGTGCCAGCAGTTCCCCGACAGGGATCTACGAGCAGTACTTC
CASSSPTGIYEQYF
>TRBV5-1|TRBD1|TRBJ1-1|few
TGCGCCAGCAGCGCAGGACAGGGAGGCGCTTTCTTT
CASSAGQGGAFF
>TRBV25-1|-|TRBJ1-4|-
TGTGCCAGCAGTGAATTTCGTGCGGGGCAGGATAATGAAAAACTGTTTTTT
CASSEFRAGQDNEKLFF